Presented here are 7 T cell receptor beta chains from one specimen sequenced in a study of cytomegalovirus exposure and HLA in healthy donors (dated by TCRdb to the late 2010s). Libraries were prepared through the immunoSEQ multiplex PCR assay. For the multiplex PCR, a mixture combining 60 forward primers for TCR Vbeta segments and 13 reverse primers for TCR Jbeta segments was used. Not all clones reach the TCRdb copy of this immuneACCESS table, which keeps in-frame sequences only. Checked studies attribute under half of the gap to unresolved V genes and leave the rest unexplained. The sample table holds approximately 130,000 clones, of which about 78% were seen once. The top ten hold about 3.1% of the sample. The sequenced sample consisted of PBMCs. Receptors were obtained from a human donor in good health.

This clone was detected a few times. This chain uses TRBV19 with TRBJ2-7; 11 bases match TRBD2. CDR1 LNHDA and CDR2 SQIVND come from the germline V gene (reference sequence). The CDR3 runs to 14 residues. The trim removed 6 bases at V and 4 bases at J, leaving 5 bases unmatched. The CDR3: CASSTSGSGYEQYF. The CDR3 bases are TGTGCCAGTAGCACTAGCGGGAGCGGGTACGAGCAGTACTTC.

This clone has just a few counts. V usage is TRBV10-1 and J usage is TRBJ1-1; 7 nucleotides agree with TRBD1. CDR1 is WNHNN, CDR2 SYGVQD, per germline (reference sequence). The CDR3 is 12 amino acids. Unmatched junction bases numbered 8, after V lost 5 bases and J lost 11 bases. The CDR3 sequence: CASSSRQGSAFF. For the CDR3, the DNA is TGCGCCAGCAGTAGCCGACAGGGATCGGCTTTCTTT.

This clone was counted only a few times. The chain combines TRBV9 with TRBJ2-2, with D possibly being TRBD1 (6 bases). Between the trimmed V and J ends, which lost 0 bases and 2 bases, there was a span of 11 bases. There are 16 residues in the CDR3. Per the germline V gene, CDR1 is SGDLS and CDR2 is YYNGEE. CDR3 in amino acids: CASSVAVGGNTGELFF. CDR3 nucleotides: TGTGCCAGCAGCGTAGCAGTTGGGGGCAACACCGGGGAGCTGTTTTTT.

This clone showed up just once. The chain links TRBV5-1 to TRBJ2-4; D might be TRBD1 (6 bases). The length of the CDR3 is 12 residues. V gave up 2 bases and J gave up 15 bases, with 15 bases separating them. The germline V gene encodes CDR1 SGHRS and CDR2 YFSETQ. Written as DNA, the CDR3 is TGCGCCAGCAGCTTAGGACAGATGGATTTGTACTTC. As protein: CASSLGQMDLYF.

In this sample, this clone turned up once. The chain employs TRBV4-1 and TRBJ2-7; the match to TRBD1 covers 8 bases. The junction had 3 bases not matched to a gene; V was cut back by 1 base and J by 1 base. The CDR3 covers 15 residues. Germline CDR1 MGHRA, CDR2 YSYEKL. The CDR3 spells CASSQGQGASYEQYF. The CDR3 region has the DNA TGCGCCAGCAGCCAAGGGCAGGGGGCGTCCTACGAGCAGTACTTC.

The gene calls are TRBV7-2 and TRBJ2-7, with 10 nucleotides matching TRBD2. This CDR3 contains 15 residues. In germline, CDR1 is SGHTA, CDR2 FQGNSA. V shed 1 base, J shed 3 bases, and the junction held 3 bases outside the gene matches. The CDR3 loop reads CASSLVVAGGYEQYF. CDR3 in DNA: TGTGCCAGCAGCTTAGTGGTAGCGGGGGGCTACGAGCAGTACTTC.

This clone has a single count. This chain joins TRBV19 and TRBJ1-2; possibly TRBD1 for D (6 bases). CDR1 and CDR2 (germline): LNHDA, SQIVND (reference sequence). This CDR3 is 15 amino acids long. V was pared by 9 bases and J by 3 bases, with 20 bases between. Written as DNA, the CDR3 is TGTGCCAGCACCAGCGGGACACCCGGGGACTATGGCTACACCTTC. Protein product: CASTSGTPGDYGYTF.